This TCR beta chain was sequenced in a study of identical twins. Findings and limits, study-wide: The more abundant beta clonotypes in cord blood had fewer insertions, and memory repertoires did not show this. Excess sharing by twins proved weaker in beta out-of-frame sequences. Diverse VJ usage suggested most zero-insertion clonotypes were not invariant T cells.

Concerning this clonotype itself: Its antigen is currently unknown.

MiXCR was run by TCRdb on the 5' RACE reads, yielding one entry per CDR3 protein. Of 300,000 to 400,000 distinct CDR3 sequences in the sample, approximately 13% are singletons; the top ten hold 7.2%. Germline lookup yields CDR1 SGHTA and CDR2 FQGNSA. This CDR3 spans 16 amino acids. V was pared by 3 bases and J by 5 bases, with 7 bases of the junction left unmatched. The data also belong to a second study, concerning yellow fever vaccine responses in identical twins.

Sequenced: CD8+ T cells sorted from blood. The rearrangement uses TRBV7-2 and TRBJ2-1; 10 nucleotides match TRBD2. This TCR was recovered from a young woman in good health. CDR3 DNA sequence: TGTGCCAGCAGCTTCCTCCTAGCGGGGGACGACAATGAGCAGTTCTTC. Protein sequence: CASSFLLAGDDNEQFF.